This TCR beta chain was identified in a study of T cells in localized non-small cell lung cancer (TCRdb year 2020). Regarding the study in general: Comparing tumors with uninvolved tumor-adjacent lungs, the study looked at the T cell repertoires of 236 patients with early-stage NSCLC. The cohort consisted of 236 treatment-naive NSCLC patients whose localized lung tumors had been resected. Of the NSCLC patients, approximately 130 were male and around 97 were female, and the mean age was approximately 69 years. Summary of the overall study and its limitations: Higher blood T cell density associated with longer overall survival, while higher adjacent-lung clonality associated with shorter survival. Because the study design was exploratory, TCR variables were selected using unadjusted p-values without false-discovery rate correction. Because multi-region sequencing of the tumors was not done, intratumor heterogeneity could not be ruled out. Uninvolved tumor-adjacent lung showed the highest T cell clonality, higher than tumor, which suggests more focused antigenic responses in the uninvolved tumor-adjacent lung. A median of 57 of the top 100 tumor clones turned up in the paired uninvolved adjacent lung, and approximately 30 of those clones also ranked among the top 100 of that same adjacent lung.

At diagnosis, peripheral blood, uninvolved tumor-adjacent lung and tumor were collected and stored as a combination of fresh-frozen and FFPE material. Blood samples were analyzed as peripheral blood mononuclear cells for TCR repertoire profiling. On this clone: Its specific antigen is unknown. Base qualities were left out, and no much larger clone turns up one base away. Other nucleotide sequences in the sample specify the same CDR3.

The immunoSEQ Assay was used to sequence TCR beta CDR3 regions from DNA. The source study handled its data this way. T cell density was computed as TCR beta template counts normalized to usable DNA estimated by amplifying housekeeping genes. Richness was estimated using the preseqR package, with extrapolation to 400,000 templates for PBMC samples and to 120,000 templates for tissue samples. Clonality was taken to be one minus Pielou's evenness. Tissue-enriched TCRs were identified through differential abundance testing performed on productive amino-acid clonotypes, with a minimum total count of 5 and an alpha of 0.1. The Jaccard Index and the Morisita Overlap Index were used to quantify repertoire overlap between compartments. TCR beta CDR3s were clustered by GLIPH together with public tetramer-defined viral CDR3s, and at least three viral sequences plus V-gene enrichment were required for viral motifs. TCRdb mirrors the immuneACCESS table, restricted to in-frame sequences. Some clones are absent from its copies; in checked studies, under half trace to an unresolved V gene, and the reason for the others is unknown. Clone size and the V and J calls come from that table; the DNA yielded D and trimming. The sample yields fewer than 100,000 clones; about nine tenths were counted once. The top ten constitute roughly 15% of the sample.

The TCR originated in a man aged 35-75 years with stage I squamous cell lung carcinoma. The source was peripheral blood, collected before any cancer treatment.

CDR3 reads: CATSRGQGGTGELFF. The DNA sequence is TGTGCCACCAGCAGAGGGCAGGGTGGCACCGGGGAGCTGTTTTTT. Recombination linked TRBV15 to TRBJ2-2, and possibly TRBD1, on 5 matching bases. The CDR3, cysteine through phenylalanine, is 15 amino acids long. The only DNA kept is the CDR3, 45 bases in frame from the first base. CDR1 is given as LNHNV and CDR2 as YYDKDF, both from the germline V gene (reference sequence). The junction shows trimming of 1 base on V and 4 bases on J, plus 10 bases between the germline ends. Supplemented by the reference TRBV15 and TRBJ2-2 proteins around the CDR3, the complete variable domain is DAMVIQNPRYQVTQFGKPVTLSCSQTLNHNVMYWYQQKSSQAPKLLFHYYDKDFNNEADTPDNFQSRRPNTSFCFLDIRSPGLGDTAMYLCATSRGQGGTGELFFGEGSRLTVL.